This TCR beta chain came from a study of human CD8 memory T cell subsets. Overall study results and limits: Similar levels of high diversity, measured as normalized Shannon-Wiener diversity, were found in stem-like memory and precursor exhausted T cells, which was not the case for effector memory cells.

Scientists made TCR beta libraries using UMI-labeled 5' RACE. TCRdb reprocessed the 5' RACE reads; each CDR3 protein has one entry and no DNA is given. The table lists under 7,000 distinct CDR3 sequences. TPEX cells were exhausted-like CCR7+ PD-1+ TIGIT+ early memory CD8+ T cells. With regard to this clonotype: Its antigen is unknown.

Germline-derived CDR1 and CDR2 are SNHLY and FYNNEI. There are 15 residues in the CDR3. The receptor's source is a human donor in good health. The chain combines TRBV2 with TRBJ2-7; there is no DNA to check the TCRdb D call of TRBD2. Source material: CD8+ T cells from PBMCs. CDR3 region: CASSEGSGGTYEQYF.